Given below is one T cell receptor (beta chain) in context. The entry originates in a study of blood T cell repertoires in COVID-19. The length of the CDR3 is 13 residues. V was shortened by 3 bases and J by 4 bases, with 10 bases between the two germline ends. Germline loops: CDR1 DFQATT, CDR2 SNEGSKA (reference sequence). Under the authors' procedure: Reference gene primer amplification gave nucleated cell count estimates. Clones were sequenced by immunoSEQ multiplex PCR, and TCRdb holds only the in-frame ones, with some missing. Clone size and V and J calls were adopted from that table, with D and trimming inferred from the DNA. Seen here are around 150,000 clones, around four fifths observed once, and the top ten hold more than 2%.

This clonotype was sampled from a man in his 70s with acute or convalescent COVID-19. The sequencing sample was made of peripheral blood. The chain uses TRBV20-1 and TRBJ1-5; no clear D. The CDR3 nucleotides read TGCAGTGCTAGTCGCTCCAGAAATCAGCCCCAGCATTTT. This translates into CSASRSRNQPQHF.